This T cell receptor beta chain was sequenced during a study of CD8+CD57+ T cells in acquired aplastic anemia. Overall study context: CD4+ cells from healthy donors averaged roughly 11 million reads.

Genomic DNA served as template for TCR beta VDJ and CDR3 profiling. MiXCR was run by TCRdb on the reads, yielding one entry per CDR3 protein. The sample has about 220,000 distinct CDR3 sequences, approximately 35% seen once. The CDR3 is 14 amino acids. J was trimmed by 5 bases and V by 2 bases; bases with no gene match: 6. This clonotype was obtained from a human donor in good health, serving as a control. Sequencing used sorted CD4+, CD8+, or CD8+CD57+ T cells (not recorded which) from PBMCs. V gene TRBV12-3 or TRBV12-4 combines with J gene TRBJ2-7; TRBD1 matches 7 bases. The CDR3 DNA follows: TGTGCCAGCAGTTTAACGACAGGGTTCCACGAGCAGTACTTC. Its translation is CASSLTTGFHEQYF.